The 28 T cell receptor beta chains below come from one sample, sequenced in a study of technical replicates of blood from a handful of donors (TCRdb year 2017). Receptor libraries were prepared by the immunoSEQ multiplex PCR assay. Imported from immuneACCESS, the table was reduced by TCRdb to in-frame sequences with V and J called. These copies leave out some clones; in studies compared against another copy, an unresolved V gene accounts for under half, and the cause of the remainder is not known. The sample contains 75,000 to 85,000 clones, around 95% of them found a single time. The ten biggest clones cover roughly 0.4% of the sample. Material: T cells isolated from PBMCs. The source is a human donor in good health.

The chain links TRBV7-9 to TRBJ2-7; D is ambiguous. Germline loops: CDR1 SEHNR, CDR2 FQNEAQ (reference sequence). This CDR3 has 13 amino acids. V lost 1 base, J lost 2 bases, and 6 bases lay in between. CDR3 in amino acids: CASSLVPAYEQYF. The DNA for the CDR3 is TGTGCCAGCAGCTTAGTTCCCGCCTACGAGCAGTACTTC. Filled out from reference TRBV7-9 and TRBJ2-7, the complete variable domain reads DTGVSQNPRHKITKRGQNVTFRCDPISEHNRLYWYRQTLGQGPEFLTYFQNEAQLEKSRLLSDRFSAERPKGSFSTLEIQRTEQGDSAMYLCASSLVPAYEQYFGPGTRLTVT.

This rearrangement joins TRBV2 to TRBJ2-7; 7 bases are a match to TRBD1. J was trimmed by 0 bases and V by 7 bases; bases with no gene match: 6. This CDR3 region has 14 residues. Germline V gene sequence: CDR1 SNHLY, CDR2 FYNNEI. The CDR3 DNA reads as TGTGCCAGCATGGACAGGAGATTCTCCTACGAGCAGTACTTC. As protein: CASMDRRFSYEQYF.

The rearrangement joins TRBV2 to TRBJ2-7, with TRBD1 matching over 7 bases. The CDR3 contains 12 residues. V lost 8 bases, J lost 2 bases, and 3 bases stayed unmatched. The germline V gene has CDR1 SNHLY and CDR2 FYNNEI. Here the CDR3 DNA reads TGTGCCAGCTTCCAGGGGGCCTACGAGCAGTACTTC. Its protein product is CASFQGAYEQYF.

V and J are TRBV6-6 and TRBJ2-2; 8 bases match TRBD2. V dropped 6 bases and J dropped 4; count of bases not matched to a gene: 4. The germline V gene has CDR1 MNHNY and CDR2 SVGAGI (reference sequence). The CDR3 extends over 14 amino acids. The CDR3 DNA follows: TGTGCCAGCAGCCAAAGCGGGGGCACCGGGGAGCTGTTTTTT. This gives the protein CASSQSGGTGELFF.

The chain recombines TRBV5-6 with TRBJ2-1, with D possibly TRBD2 on 6 matching bases. The germline gives CDR1 SGHDT, CDR2 YYEEEE. V gave up 4 bases and J gave up 4 bases, with 15 bases separating them. The CDR3 covers 15 residues. CDR3 DNA sequence: TGTGCCAGCAGCCGGAGCGGGCAGAGGTACAATGAGCAGTTCTTC. It yields the protein CASSRSGQRYNEQFF.

The gene calls are TRBV5-1 and TRBJ2-1; weak D call: TRBD1 (6 bases). The CDR3 is 14 residues long. Germline loops: CDR1 SGHRS, CDR2 YFSETQ. V lost 4 bases to trimming and J lost 6 bases, with 14 bases between them. CDR3 protein: CASSQGREANEQFF. The CDR3 DNA sequence: TGCGCCAGCAGCCAGGGGAGAGAGGCCAATGAGCAGTTCTTC.

The chain has TRBV23-1 and TRBJ1-1; 7 nucleotides align to TRBD1. TRBV23-1 has ORF status, its function being uncertain. The V gene end was trimmed by 0 bases and the J gene end by 2 bases; junction bases not matched to a gene: 9. The CDR3 extends over 17 amino acids. CDR3 sequence: CASSQSCRGLINTEAFF. CDR3 DNA: TGCGCCAGCAGTCAATCGTGTAGGGGGCTTATCAACACTGAAGCTTTCTTT.

This clone appeared once. The genes are TRBV6-1 and TRBJ2-7, with D possibly TRBD2 on 6 matching bases. This CDR3 spans 12 amino acids. Per the germline V gene, CDR1 is MNHNS and CDR2 is SASEGT. V lost 4 bases, J lost 6 bases, and 10 bases lay in between. CDR3 in amino acids: CASSVVGGEQYF. For the CDR3, the DNA is TGTGCCAGCAGTGTCGTGGGGGGCGAGCAGTACTTC.

This CDR3 is CASSFPGLGIETQYF. CDR3 sequence (DNA): TGTGCCAGCAGTTTCCCGGGACTAGGGATAGAGACCCAGTACTTC. The gene calls are TRBV28 and TRBJ2-5; 8 bases are shared with TRBD2. This CDR3 region has 15 residues. Germline V gene lookup returns CDR1 MDHEN and CDR2 SYDVKM. Trimming took 3 bases from V and 4 from J; bases not matched to a gene: 7.

V usage is TRBV2 and J usage is TRBJ1-5; 9 bases align to TRBD1. Germline trimming cut 7 bases from V and 11 bases from J; bases unmatched to any gene: 6. Germline CDR1 reads SNHLY; CDR2 reads FYNNEI. The CDR3 covers 12 residues. The CDR3 loop reads CASTGDRVTQHF. CDR3 coding DNA: TGTGCCAGCACCGGGGACAGGGTTACCCAGCATTTT.

V and J are TRBV11-3 and TRBJ2-3, with 10 bases matching TRBD1. The germline V gene encodes CDR1 SGHNT and CDR2 YENEEA. This CDR3 is built from 15 residues. V dropped 5 bases and J dropped 4; count of bases not matched to a gene: 6. The CDR3 is CASSPDRGRADTQYF. CDR3 coding DNA: TGTGCCAGCAGCCCAGACAGGGGGCGCGCAGATACGCAGTATTTT. Variable domain in full (rest from reference TRBV11-3 and TRBJ2-3): EAGVVQSPRYKIIEKKQPVAFWCNPISGHNTLYWYLQNLGQGPELLIRYENEEAVDDSQLPKDRFSAERLKGVDSTLKIQPAELGDSAVYLCASSPDRGRADTQYFGPGTRLTVL.

This clone was picked up one time. The chain uses TRBV6-6 and TRBJ1-2, with D tentatively TRBD1 (5 bases). V lost 6 bases, J lost 7 bases, and 15 bases lay in between. CDR3 length: 13 amino acids. Germline CDR1 is MNHNY and CDR2 is SVGAGI (reference sequence). Here the CDR3 DNA reads TGTGCCAGCAGCCCCCCTGGGGGAGGTGGCTACACCTTC. It encodes CASSPPGGGGYTF.

CDR3 DNA: TGTGCCAGCATCACCAAGGGGACAGGTCGTACTGTGCAGTTCTTC. This encodes CASITKGTGRTVQFF. The chain links TRBV27 to TRBJ2-1; 8 nucleotides line up with TRBD1. V gave up 7 bases and J gave up 12 bases; unmatched junction bases: 17. The CDR3 loop spans 15 amino acids. Germline lookup yields CDR1 MNHEY and CDR2 SMNVEV (reference sequence).

This chain connects TRBV13 to TRBJ2-2; 9 positions match TRBD2. This CDR3 is built from 16 residues. V was clipped by 11 bases and J by 3 bases; unmatched bases: 13. CDR1 and CDR2 from the germline V gene are PRHDT and FYEKMQ (reference sequence). This CDR3 reads CAGQTSGLGDTGELFF. DNA of the CDR3: TGTGCCGGCCAGACTAGCGGACTTGGGGACACCGGGGAGCTGTTTTTT. The whole variable domain, filled in from reference TRBV13 and TRBJ2-2, reads AAGVIQSPRHLIKEKRETATLKCYPIPRHDTVYWYQQGPGQDPQFLISFYEKMQSDKGSIPDRFSAQQFSDYHSELNMSSLELGDSALYFCAGQTSGLGDTGELFFGEGSRLTVL.

This clone came up once. The chain recombines TRBV9 with TRBJ1-1; D uncertain. Between the trimmed V and J ends, which lost 2 bases and 3 bases, there was a span of 14 bases. CDR1 and CDR2 (germline): SGDLS, YYNGEE. This CDR3 has 15 residues. The CDR3 loop is CASSVTRAADTEAFF. CDR3 nucleotides: TGTGCCAGCAGCGTTACGCGGGCCGCCGACACTGAAGCTTTCTTT.

The chain carries TRBV28 and TRBJ2-1; TRBD2 might be the D (7 bases). Trimming cost V 3 bases and J 7 bases, with 19 bases left between them. CDR1 and CDR2 (germline): MDHEN, SYDVKM. There are 16 residues in the CDR3. As DNA, the CDR3 is TGTGCCAGCAGTTTCCTAGCGGAGAGGGGGGGGAATGAGCAGTTCTTC. Residues: CASSFLAERGGNEQFF.

The V call is TRBV6-6, the J call TRBJ1-3, with 8 bases identical to TRBD1. The CDR3 contains 14 residues. Germline CDR1 MNHNY, CDR2 SVGAGI (reference sequence). Trimming removed 8 bases from V and 3 bases from J; junction bases left unmatched: 6. CDR3 sequence: CASGMTGDGNTIYF. The CDR3 nucleotides are TGTGCCAGCGGAATGACAGGGGATGGAAACACCATATATTTT.

V gene TRBV5-6 combines with J gene TRBJ1-2; unclear D gene. The CDR3 extends over 11 amino acids. Germline V CDR1 and CDR2: SGHDT, YYEEEE. Trimming cost V 4 bases and J 3 bases, with 4 bases left between them. CDR3 nucleotides: TGTGCCAGCAGCACAGACTATGGCTACACCTTC. Translating it yields CASSTDYGYTF.

This CDR3 is CASSRTGSQPQHF. DNA of the CDR3: TGTGCCAGCAGCCGAACAGGATCTCAGCCCCAGCATTTT. The chain recombines TRBV7-9 with TRBJ1-5; D possibly corresponds to TRBD1 (5 bases). There are 13 residues in the CDR3. Trimming stripped 5 bases from V and 6 bases from J, with 11 bases between. CDR1 is SEHNR, CDR2 FQNEAQ, per germline (reference sequence). The complete variable domain, with remaining parts taken from reference TRBV7-9 and TRBJ1-5, reads DTGVSQNPRHKITKRGQNVTFRCDPISEHNRLYWYRQTLGQGPEFLTYFQNEAQLEKSRLLSDRFSAERPKGSFSTLEIQRTEQGDSAMYLCASSRTGSQPQHFGDGTRLSIL.

The chain has TRBV6-5 and TRBJ2-5; 13 bases line up with TRBD2. CDR3 length equals 16 residues. The germline gives CDR1 MNHEY, CDR2 SVGAGI. J gave up 5 bases and V 4 bases, and 7 bases lay outside the gene matches. CDR3 amino acids: CASSLKGLAGRETQYF. DNA for the CDR3: TGTGCCAGCAGTTTGAAGGGACTAGCGGGAAGGGAGACCCAGTACTTC.

V and J are TRBV6-1 and TRBJ2-3; TRBD1 agrees at 12 bases. The CDR3 extends over 15 amino acids. The germline V gene has CDR1 MNHNS and CDR2 SASEGT. V shed 4 bases and J 4 bases; nucleotides not matched to a gene: 3. As DNA, the CDR3 is TGTGCCAGCAGTGGGGACAGGGGGCCTTCAGATACGCAGTATTTT. It translates to CASSGDRGPSDTQYF.

The genes are TRBV4-1 and TRBJ2-3, with TRBD1 matching over 8 bases. V lost 4 bases, J lost 7 bases, and 10 bases stayed unmatched. This CDR3 has 15 amino acids. Germline lookup yields CDR1 MGHRA and CDR2 YSYEKL. The CDR3 is CASSRSGQEGYTQYF. DNA for the CDR3: TGCGCCAGCAGCCGGTCGGGACAGGAGGGATATACGCAGTATTTT.

This clone was detected once. V and J are TRBV7-9 and TRBJ1-2, with 11 nucleotides matching TRBD1. The CDR3 runs to 16 residues. Germline-derived CDR1 and CDR2 are SEHNR and FQNEAQ (reference sequence). Losses at the gene ends were 0 bases for V and 7 bases for J; bases not matched to a gene: 7. CDR3 sequence: CASSLALGQGAVGYTF. CDR3 bases: TGTGCCAGCAGCTTAGCCCTAGGACAGGGGGCAGTTGGCTACACCTTC.

The chain joins TRBV29-1 to TRBJ1-3; a weak D match, TRBD1 (5 bases). This CDR3 is 12 amino acids long. Germline V gives CDR1 SQVTM, CDR2 ANQGSEA. The V and J ends lost 6 bases and 2 bases respectively, with 8 bases between them. In DNA, the CDR3 is TGCAGCGTAGGGGTTACTGGAAACACCATATATTTT. Translating it yields CSVGVTGNTIYF.

This chain uses TRBV7-2 with TRBJ1-1; TRBD1 agrees at 8 bases. J was trimmed by 3 bases and V by 5 bases; bases with no gene match: 5. The CDR3 consists of 14 residues. In germline, CDR1 is SGHTA, CDR2 FQGNSA. The CDR3: CASSRDRLHTEAFF. The DNA of the CDR3 is TGTGCCAGCAGCCGGGACAGGCTCCACACTGAAGCTTTCTTT.

The chain links TRBV4-3 to TRBJ2-1; D is ambiguous. The CDR3 loop spans 14 amino acids. Looked up from germline, CDR1 is LGHNA and CDR2 is YSLEER. Between the trimmed V and J ends, which lost 2 bases and 5 bases, there was a span of 10 bases. The CDR3 here is CASSQPPYDNEQFF. The CDR3 bases are TGCGCCAGCAGCCAACCTCCCTATGACAATGAGCAGTTCTTC.

J is TRBJ1-2 and V is TRBV16; 8 bases agree with TRBD1. With 5 bases clipped from V and 3 bases from J, the junction kept 8 bases outside the gene matches. The CDR3 sequence is 15 residues long. From germline, CDR1 is KGHSY and CDR2 FQNENV. This chain's CDR3 is CASSTTGGDDYGYTF. The CDR3 DNA sequence: TGTGCCAGCAGCACCACAGGGGGAGATGACTATGGCTACACCTTC.

This chain connects TRBV5-5 to TRBJ2-7, with a weak D call TRBD1 (6 bases). Per the germline V gene, CDR1 is SGHKS and CDR2 is YYEKEE (reference sequence). V lost 0 bases and J lost 5, with 12 bases in between. CDR3 length: 14 residues. The CDR3 spells CASSLVQGTHEQYF. The CDR3 region has the DNA TGTGCCAGCAGCTTGGTACAGGGTACGCACGAGCAGTACTTC.